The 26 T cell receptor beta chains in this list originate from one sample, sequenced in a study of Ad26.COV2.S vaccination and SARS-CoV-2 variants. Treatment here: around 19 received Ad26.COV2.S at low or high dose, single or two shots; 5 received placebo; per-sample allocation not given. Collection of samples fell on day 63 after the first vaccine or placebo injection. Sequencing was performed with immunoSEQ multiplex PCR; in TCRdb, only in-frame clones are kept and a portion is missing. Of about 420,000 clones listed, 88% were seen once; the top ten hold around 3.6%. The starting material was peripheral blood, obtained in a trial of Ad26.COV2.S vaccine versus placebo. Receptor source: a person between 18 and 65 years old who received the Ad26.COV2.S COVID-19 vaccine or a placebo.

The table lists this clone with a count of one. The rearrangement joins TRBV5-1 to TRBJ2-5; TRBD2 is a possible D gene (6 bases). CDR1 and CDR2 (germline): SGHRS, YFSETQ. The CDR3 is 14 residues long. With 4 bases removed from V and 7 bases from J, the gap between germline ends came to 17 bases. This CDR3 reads CASSPEGKRGTQYF. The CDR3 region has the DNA TGCGCCAGCAGCCCGGAGGGCAAGAGGGGGACCCAGTACTTC.

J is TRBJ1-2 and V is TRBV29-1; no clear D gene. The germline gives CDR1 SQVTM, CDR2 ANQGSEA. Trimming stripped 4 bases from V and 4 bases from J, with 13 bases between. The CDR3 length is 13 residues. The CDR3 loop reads CSVAVGRGYGYTF. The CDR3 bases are TGCAGCGTTGCGGTCGGGCGGGGCTATGGCTACACCTTC.

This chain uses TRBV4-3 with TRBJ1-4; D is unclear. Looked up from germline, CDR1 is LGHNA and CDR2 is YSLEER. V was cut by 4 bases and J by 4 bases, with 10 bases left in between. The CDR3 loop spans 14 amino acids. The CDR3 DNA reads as TGCGCCAGCAGCCCCCAGGACGGTAATGAAAAACTGTTTTTT. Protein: CASSPQDGNEKLFF.

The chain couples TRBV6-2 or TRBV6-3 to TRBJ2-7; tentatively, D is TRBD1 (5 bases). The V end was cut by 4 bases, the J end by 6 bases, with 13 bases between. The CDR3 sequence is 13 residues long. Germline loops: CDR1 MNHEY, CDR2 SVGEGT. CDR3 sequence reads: CASSSTGIGEQYF. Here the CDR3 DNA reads TGTGCCAGCAGTTCAACAGGTATCGGCGAGCAGTACTTC.

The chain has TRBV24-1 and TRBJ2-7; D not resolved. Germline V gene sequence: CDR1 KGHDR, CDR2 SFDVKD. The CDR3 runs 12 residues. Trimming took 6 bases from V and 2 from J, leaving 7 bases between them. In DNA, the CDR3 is TGTGCCACCAGTCGTTTCCCCTACGAGCAGTACTTC. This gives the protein CATSRFPYEQYF.

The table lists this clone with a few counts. The CDR3 is CASSQHWDNSYNEQFF. The CDR3 DNA is TGCGCCAGCAGCCAACACTGGGACAACTCCTACAATGAGCAGTTCTTC. V gene TRBV4-3 combines with J gene TRBJ2-1; D might be TRBD1 (6 bases). CDR3 length: 16 residues. Germline CDR1 reads LGHNA; CDR2 reads YSLEER. V was trimmed by 2 bases and J by 0 bases, leaving 11 bases between them.

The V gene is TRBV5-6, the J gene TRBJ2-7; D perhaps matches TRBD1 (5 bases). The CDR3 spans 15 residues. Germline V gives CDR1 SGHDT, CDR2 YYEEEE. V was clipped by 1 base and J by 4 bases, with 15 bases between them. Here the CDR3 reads CASSLYARVFYEQYF. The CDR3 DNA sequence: TGTGCCAGCAGCTTGTACGCCAGGGTCTTTTACGAGCAGTACTTC.

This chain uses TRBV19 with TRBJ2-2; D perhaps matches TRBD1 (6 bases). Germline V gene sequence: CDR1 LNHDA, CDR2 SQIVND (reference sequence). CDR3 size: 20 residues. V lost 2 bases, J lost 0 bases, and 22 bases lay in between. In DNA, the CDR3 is TGTGCCAGTAGTATACCCCTGCGGTACCGACAGGTGGCGAACACCGGGGAGCTGTTTTTT. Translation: CASSIPLRYRQVANTGELFF.

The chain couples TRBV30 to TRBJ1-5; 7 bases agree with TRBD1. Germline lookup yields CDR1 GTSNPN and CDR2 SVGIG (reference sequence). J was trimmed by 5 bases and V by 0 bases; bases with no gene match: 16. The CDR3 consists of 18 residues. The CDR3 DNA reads TGTGCCTGGAGTGTTTCTACGCTGACAGGGCAAGCCCATCAGCCCCAGCATTTT. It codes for CAWSVSTLTGQAHQPQHF. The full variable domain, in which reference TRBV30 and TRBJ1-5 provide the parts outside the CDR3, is SQTIHQWPATLVQPVGSPLSLECTVEGTSNPNLYWYRQAAGRGLQLLFYSVGIGQISSEVPQNLSASRPQDRQFILSSKKLLLSDSGFYLCAWSVSTLTGQAHQPQHFGDGTRLSIL.

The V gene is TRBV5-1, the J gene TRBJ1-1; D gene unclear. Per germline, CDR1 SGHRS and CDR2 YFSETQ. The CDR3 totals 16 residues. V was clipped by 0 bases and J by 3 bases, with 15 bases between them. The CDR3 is CASSLGVYVRDTEAFF. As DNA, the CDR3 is TGCGCCAGCAGCTTGGGGGTGTATGTCAGAGACACTGAAGCTTTCTTT. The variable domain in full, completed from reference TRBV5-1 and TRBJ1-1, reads KAGVTQTPRYLIKTRGQQVTLSCSPISGHRSVSWYQQTPGQGLQFLFEYFSETQRNKGNFPGRFSGRQFSNSRSEMNVSTLELGDSALYLCASSLGVYVRDTEAFFGQGTRLTVV.

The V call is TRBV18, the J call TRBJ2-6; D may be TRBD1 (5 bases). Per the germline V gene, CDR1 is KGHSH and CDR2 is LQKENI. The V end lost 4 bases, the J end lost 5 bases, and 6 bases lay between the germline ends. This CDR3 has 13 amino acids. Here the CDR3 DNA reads TGTGCCAGCTCACAGGGGTGGGCCAACGTCCTGACTTTC. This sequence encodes CASSQGWANVLTF.

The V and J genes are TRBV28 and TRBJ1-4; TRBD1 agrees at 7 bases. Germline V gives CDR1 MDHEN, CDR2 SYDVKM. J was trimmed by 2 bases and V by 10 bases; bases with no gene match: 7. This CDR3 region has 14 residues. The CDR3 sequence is CATGGGVTNEKLFF. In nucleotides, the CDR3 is TGTGCCACAGGGGGTGGAGTTACTAATGAAAAACTGTTTTTT.

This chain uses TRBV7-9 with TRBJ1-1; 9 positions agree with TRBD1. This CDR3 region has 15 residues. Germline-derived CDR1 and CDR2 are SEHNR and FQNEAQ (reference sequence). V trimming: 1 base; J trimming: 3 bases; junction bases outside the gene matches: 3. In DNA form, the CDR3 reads TGTGCCAGCAGCTTAGGGGACAGGGTGGACACTGAAGCTTTCTTT. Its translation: CASSLGDRVDTEAFF. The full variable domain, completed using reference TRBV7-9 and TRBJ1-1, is DTGVSQNPRHKITKRGQNVTFRCDPISEHNRLYWYRQTLGQGPEFLTYFQNEAQLEKSRLLSDRFSAERPKGSFSTLEIQRTEQGDSAMYLCASSLGDRVDTEAFFGQGTRLTVV.

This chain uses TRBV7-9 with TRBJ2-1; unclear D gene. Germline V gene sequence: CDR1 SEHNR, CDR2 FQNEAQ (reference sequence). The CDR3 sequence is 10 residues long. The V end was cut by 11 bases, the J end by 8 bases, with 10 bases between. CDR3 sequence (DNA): TGTGCCTCAAATCCCGATGAGCAGTTCTTC. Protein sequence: CASNPDEQFF.

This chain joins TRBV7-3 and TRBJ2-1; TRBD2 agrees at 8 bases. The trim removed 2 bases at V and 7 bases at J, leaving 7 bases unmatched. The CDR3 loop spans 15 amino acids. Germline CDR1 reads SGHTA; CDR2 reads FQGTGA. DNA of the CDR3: TGTGCCAGCAGCTTATCCGGGGGGGCCTCAAATGAGCAGTTCTTC. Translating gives CASSLSGGASNEQFF.

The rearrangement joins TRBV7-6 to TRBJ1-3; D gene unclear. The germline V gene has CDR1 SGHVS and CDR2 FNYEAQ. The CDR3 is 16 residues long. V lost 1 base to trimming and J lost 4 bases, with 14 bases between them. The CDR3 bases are TGTGCCAGCAGCTTAGATCAGGTTTCTAGAGGAAACACCATATATTTT. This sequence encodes CASSLDQVSRGNTIYF.

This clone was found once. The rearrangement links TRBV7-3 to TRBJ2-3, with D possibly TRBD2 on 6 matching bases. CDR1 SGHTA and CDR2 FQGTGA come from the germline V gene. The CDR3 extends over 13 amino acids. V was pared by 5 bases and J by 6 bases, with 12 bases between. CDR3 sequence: CASSPVRGDTQYF. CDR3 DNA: TGTGCCAGCAGCCCGGTCCGGGGGGATACGCAGTATTTT.

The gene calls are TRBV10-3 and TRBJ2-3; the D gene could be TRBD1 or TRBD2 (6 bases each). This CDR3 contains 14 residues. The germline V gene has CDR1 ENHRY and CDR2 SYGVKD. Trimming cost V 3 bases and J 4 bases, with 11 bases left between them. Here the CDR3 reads CAISDRGAPDTQYF. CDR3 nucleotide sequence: TGTGCCATCAGTGATAGGGGGGCCCCAGATACGCAGTATTTT.

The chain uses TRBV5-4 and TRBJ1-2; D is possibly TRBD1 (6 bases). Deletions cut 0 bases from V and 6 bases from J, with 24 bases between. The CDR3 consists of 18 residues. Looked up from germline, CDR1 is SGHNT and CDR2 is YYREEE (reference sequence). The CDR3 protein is CASSLENLMRGGWHGYTF. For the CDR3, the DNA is TGTGCCAGCAGCTTGGAGAACTTAATGCGTGGGGGCTGGCATGGCTACACCTTC.

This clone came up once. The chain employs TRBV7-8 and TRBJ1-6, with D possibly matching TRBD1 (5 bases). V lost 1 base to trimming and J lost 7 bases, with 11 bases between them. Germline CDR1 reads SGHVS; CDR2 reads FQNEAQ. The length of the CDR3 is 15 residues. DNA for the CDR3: TGTGCCAGCAGCTTAGGCAATAGACAGAATTCACCCCTCCACTTT. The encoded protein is CASSLGNRQNSPLHF.

Here the CDR3 DNA reads TGTGCCAGCAGCGACAGACCGAACACCGGGGAGCTGTTTTTT. Its translation: CASSDRPNTGELFF. J is TRBJ2-2 and V is TRBV3-1 (or the pseudogene TRBV3-2), with D tentatively TRBD1 (5 bases). This CDR3 has 14 amino acids. The V gene's germline CDR1 is LGHDT and CDR2 YNNKEL (reference sequence). Trimming pared 5 bases from V and 0 bases from J, leaving 7 bases between.

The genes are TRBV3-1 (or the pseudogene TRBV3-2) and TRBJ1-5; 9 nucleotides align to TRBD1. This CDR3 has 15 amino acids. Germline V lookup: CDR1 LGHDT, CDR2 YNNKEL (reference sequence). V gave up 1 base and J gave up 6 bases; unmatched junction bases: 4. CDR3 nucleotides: TGTGCCAGCAGCCAAGGACGGACAGGGGCTCAGCCCCAGCATTTT. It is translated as CASSQGRTGAQPQHF.

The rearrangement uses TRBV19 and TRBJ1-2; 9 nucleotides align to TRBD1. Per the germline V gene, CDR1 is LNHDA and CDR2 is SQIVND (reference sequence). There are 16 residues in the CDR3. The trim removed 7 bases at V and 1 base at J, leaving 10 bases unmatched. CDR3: CASTPPQGAHNYGYTF. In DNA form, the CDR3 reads TGTGCCAGTACCCCTCCACAGGGGGCCCATAACTATGGCTACACCTTC.

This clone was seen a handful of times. The CDR3 is CASSRRFEENMNTEAFF. The CDR3 DNA is TGCGCCAGCAGCCGTCGTTTTGAGGAGAACATGAACACTGAAGCTTTCTTT. This chain connects TRBV4-1 to TRBJ1-1; D is undetermined. CDR3 length: 17 amino acids. Trimming removed 4 bases at V and 0 bases at J, with 18 bases between. CDR1 and CDR2 (germline): MGHRA, YSYEKL.

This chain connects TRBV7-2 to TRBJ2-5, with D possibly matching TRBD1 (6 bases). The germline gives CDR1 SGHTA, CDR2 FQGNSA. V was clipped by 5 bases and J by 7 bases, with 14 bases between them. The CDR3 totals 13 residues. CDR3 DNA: TGTGCCAGCAGCCCCCAGGGGTATGGGACCCAGTACTTC. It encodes CASSPQGYGTQYF.

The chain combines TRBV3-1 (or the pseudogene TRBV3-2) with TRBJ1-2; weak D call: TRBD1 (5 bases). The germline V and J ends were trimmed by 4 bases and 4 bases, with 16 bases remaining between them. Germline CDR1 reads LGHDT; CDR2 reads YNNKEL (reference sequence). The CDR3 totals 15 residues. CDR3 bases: TGTGCCAGCAGCCGCGATGGGGCGGGATCCTATGGCTACACCTTC. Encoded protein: CASSRDGAGSYGYTF.